This T cell receptor beta chain was observed in a study of control samples from healthy donors and cancer patients. In its sample, this clone was seen once. The germline CDR1 and CDR2 sequences are SGHKS and YYEKEE (reference sequence). V shed 0 bases and J 3 bases; nucleotides not matched to a gene: 2. The CDR3 is 15 residues long. Generated by immunoSEQ multiplex PCR, the TCRdb table keeps only in-frame clones and is missing some. Of approximately 150,000 clones in the sample, 90% to 95% are singletons; the top ten hold about an eighth. The TCR was taken from a man aged 35 to 55 in good health. The rearrangement joins TRBV5-5 to TRBJ2-1; 8 positions agree with TRBD2. The sample taken for sequencing was blood. The CDR3 bases are TGTGCCAGCAGCTTGGATAGCGGGAACTACAATGAGCAGTTCTTC. Translated: CASSLDSGNYNEQFF.